The clone carrying this T cell receptor beta chain was counted between two and nine times. One end of the junction fails to match germline, which may point to a read error. Amplification yielded TCR beta CDR3 regions, with RNA transcripts as the source. During a first-round RT-PCR of the TCR CDR3, the HTBI primer set was used. MiXCR, applied by TCRdb to the multiplex PCR reads, yields one record per CDR3 protein. The sample includes around 610,000 distinct CDR3 sequences, 14% to 15% of them seen just once. The entry originates in a study of T cells in Graves' hyperthyroidism and ophthalmopathy. Patients with ophthalmopathy all had a Clinical Activity Score of at least 3, a NOSPECS grade of at least 4 and duration under 3 months. Uncontrolled infection, other autoimmune disease, pregnancy or lactation excluded patients. This CDR3 comprises 13 residues. The V gene's germline CDR1 is SSHAT and CDR2 FNYEAQ (reference sequence).

The chain links TRBV7-7 to TRBJ2-5; D call uncertain. Sequencing used blood. The TCR sequence derives from a woman in her thirties or forties with Graves' ophthalmopathy. The CDR3 DNA sequence: TGTGCTAGCAGCCCAGCTGGGCGAGAGACCCAGTACTTC. Translation: CASSPAGRETQYF.